The 9 T cell receptor beta chains below all came from one sample that was sequenced in a study of cytomegalovirus exposure and HLA in healthy donors. PCR used 60 Vbeta primers and 13 Jbeta primers. Profiled with immunoSEQ multiplex PCR; TCRdb holds only in-frame clones, not every one. The table records over 200,000 clones, around 70% of them present only once. The specimen sequenced was PBMCs. The origin of the receptors is a man in his forties or fifties in good health and CMV-seropositive.

About this clone itself: The junction departs from germline at one end; a sequencing error may be responsible. The chain recombines TRBV28 with TRBJ1-1; D is ambiguous. The germline CDR1 and CDR2 sequences are MDHEN and SYDVKM. There are 13 residues in the CDR3. CDR3 amino acids: CANSFAVNTEAFF. Here the CDR3 DNA reads TGTGCCAACAGTTTTGCAGTAAACACTGAAGCTTTCTTT.

The chain has TRBV15 and TRBJ1-2, with 7 bases identical to TRBD1. Germline trimming cut 5 bases from V and 2 bases from J; bases unmatched to any gene: 11. Germline assignment: CDR1 LNHNV and CDR2 YYDKDF (reference sequence). There are 16 residues in the CDR3. The CDR3 protein is CATSGWTGPTNYGYTF. The CDR3 coding sequence is TGTGCCACCAGCGGTTGGACAGGACCCACGAACTATGGCTACACCTTC.

This clone was picked up one time. V usage is TRBV5-1 and J usage is TRBJ1-6; TRBD1 matches at 11 bases. After removal of 4 bases from V and 9 bases from J, the junction contained 3 bases not matched to a gene. CDR3 length: 14 amino acids. Germline V gene lookup returns CDR1 SGHRS and CDR2 YFSETQ. CDR3 nucleotides: TGCGCCAGCAGCGGAGGGACAGGGGGTTCACCCCTCCACTTT. It encodes CASSGGTGGSPLHF.

V gene TRBV5-1 combines with J gene TRBJ1-1; tentative D call: TRBD1 (5 bases). Per the germline V gene, CDR1 is SGHRS and CDR2 is YFSETQ. Deletions cut 4 bases from V and 0 bases from J, with 7 bases between. This CDR3 comprises 13 residues. The chain's CDR3 is CASSGALNTEAFF. Written as DNA, the CDR3 is TGCGCCAGCAGCGGGGCCTTGAACACTGAAGCTTTCTTT. The full variable domain, its missing parts supplied by reference TRBV5-1 and TRBJ1-1, is KAGVTQTPRYLIKTRGQQVTLSCSPISGHRSVSWYQQTPGQGLQFLFEYFSETQRNKGNFPGRFSGRQFSNSRSEMNVSTLELGDSALYLCASSGALNTEAFFGQGTRLTVV.

The rearrangement joins TRBV5-5 to TRBJ1-5, with no clear D. The CDR3 length is 15 residues. The V gene's germline CDR1 is SGHKS and CDR2 YYEKEE (reference sequence). V was pared by 4 bases and J by 3 bases, with 14 bases between. The CDR3 sequence: CASSSFGESNQPQHF. CDR3 DNA: TGTGCCAGCAGCAGTTTCGGGGAATCCAATCAGCCCCAGCATTTT. Using reference TRBV5-5 and TRBJ1-5 for the parts outside the CDR3, the full variable domain is DAGVTQSPTHLIKTRGQQVTLRCSPISGHKSVSWYQQVLGQGPQFIFQYYEKEERGRGNFPDRFSARQFPNYSSELNVNALLLGDSALYLCASSSFGESNQPQHFGDGTRLSIL.

J is TRBJ1-1 and V is TRBV6-5; 11 bases map to TRBD1. J lost 6 bases, V lost 5 bases, and 5 bases had no gene match. CDR3 length: 14 residues. CDR1 is MNHEY and CDR2 is SVGAGI in the germline V gene. The DNA of the CDR3 is TGTGCCAGCAGTAGGACAGGGGGCGTCGCTGAAGCTTTCTTT. Translating it yields CASSRTGGVAEAFF.

The chain combines TRBV7-2 with TRBJ1-4, with D maybe TRBD1 (5 bases). CDR1 is SGHTA, CDR2 FQGNSA, per germline. The CDR3 length is 15 residues. The V end lost 5 bases, the J end lost 7 bases, and 17 bases lay between the germline ends. In DNA form, the CDR3 reads TGTGCCAGCAGCCTCCGTGGGGGGAGCGGTGAAAAACTGTTTTTT. It yields the protein CASSLRGGSGEKLFF.

The chain employs TRBV7-2 and TRBJ1-2, with 11 positions matching TRBD1. This CDR3 comprises 14 residues. CDR1 SGHTA and CDR2 FQGNSA come from the germline V gene. J gave up 8 bases and V 5 bases, and 7 bases lay outside the gene matches. CDR3 residues: CASSPDRGRFGYTF. DNA for the CDR3: TGTGCCAGCAGCCCGGACAGGGGGCGGTTCGGCTACACCTTC.

The chain employs TRBV29-1 and TRBJ1-1; possible D gene TRBD1, 6 bases. The V and J ends lost 7 bases and 1 base respectively, with 7 bases between them. The CDR3 has 11 residues. The V gene's germline CDR1 is SQVTM and CDR2 ANQGSEA. The CDR3 reads CSGTANTEAFF. CDR3 in DNA: TGCAGCGGGACAGCGAACACTGAAGCTTTCTTT.